This T cell receptor beta chain was identified during a study of T cell responses to AZD1222 COVID-19 vaccine. Method: immunoSEQ multiplex PCR; TCRdb's copy keeps in-frame clones and lacks some. Of over 150,000 clones detected, over 80% appear once; the ten largest clones hold 10%. Study results and caveats: Spike-spanning, vaccine-associated CD4 TCRs were dominant at 160-218 and 743-854. Reportedly, close to half of spike-specific TCRs are directed against unmutated variant regions. Sampling that yielded the repertoires occurred only after the peak T cell response.

About this clone itself: What it binds is not known.

Specimen: peripheral blood, collected on day 0 of AZD1222 vaccination. The receptor comes from an adult in good health.

CDR3 coding DNA: TGTGCCAGCAGCCCGGGGGTTGCATGGGAAGGCTCTGGAAACACCATATATTTT. Protein sequence: CASSPGVAWEGSGNTIYF. The chain links TRBV7-6 to TRBJ1-3, with a tentative D call TRBD1 (5 bases). This CDR3 spans 18 amino acids. In germline, CDR1 is SGHVS, CDR2 FNYEAQ. Deletions cut 5 bases from V and 0 bases from J, with 20 bases between.